This T cell receptor (beta chain) was obtained from a study of T cells in Graves' hyperthyroidism and ophthalmopathy. The investigators amplified TCR beta CDR3 regions from RNA transcripts. First-round RT-PCR of the TCR CDR3 relied on the HTBI primer set. In TCRdb, the multiplex PCR reads were re-called with MiXCR into one record per CDR3 protein. Among hundreds of thousands of distinct CDR3 sequences listed, about two fifths were seen once. No progression to ophthalmopathy during 18 months of follow-up defined stable disease. On this clonotype itself: As yet, its antigen is unknown.

This CDR3 is built from 15 residues. Germline V gene sequence: CDR1 SEHNR, CDR2 FQNEAQ (reference sequence). V was clipped by 4 bases and J by 5 bases, with 14 bases between them. Study-level points and caveats: In blood, most of the thyroid clonotypes expanded above 0.001 were also present.

The sequence was collected from a man aged 18 to 30 with Graves' hyperthyroidism. The chain employs TRBV7-9 and TRBJ2-2; no firm D call. The sample comprised blood. For the CDR3, the DNA is TGTGCCAGCAGCTCTTCTCAAAGAGGAACCGGGGAGCTGTTTTTT. It translates to CASSSSQRGTGELFF. Full variable domain (missing parts from reference TRBV7-9 and TRBJ2-2): DTGVSQNPRHKITKRGQNVTFRCDPISEHNRLYWYRQTLGQGPEFLTYFQNEAQLEKSRLLSDRFSAERPKGSFSTLEIQRTEQGDSAMYLCASSSSQRGTGELFFGEGSRLTVL.